These T cell receptor beta chains were read from a single sample in a study of T-cell memory formation after mild COVID-19. TCRdb reanalysed the 5' RACE reads using MiXCR and keeps one entry per CDR3 protein. The sample has around 83,000 distinct CDR3 sequences, around a quarter seen once. Sequencing input: PBMCs or a T cell subset sorted from them (not recorded which). The receptors shown here come from a man between 18 and 29 years old who had mild COVID-19 (a few samples of this study predate the infection). Cell type and time point are not known. Each CDR3 is given with its conserved first and last residue. Each record gives: J gene, clone size, D gene, V gene, CDR3 protein, CDR3 DNA. A D gene is named only where the DNA matches it firmly. The size field is filled for only some rows; it gives once, few, many or a size class.

J: TRBJ1-1; size: .; D: .; V: TRBV27; CDR3: CASSPLASDTEAFF; DNA: TGTGCCAGCAGTCCACTAGCTTCGGACACTGAAGCTTTCTTT
J: TRBJ2-3; size: few; D: .; V: TRBV4-1; CDR3: CASSLRTGTTITDTQYF; DNA: TGCGCCAGCAGCCTCCGAACCGGGACCACCATCACAGATACGCAGTATTTT
J: TRBJ2-5; size: .; D: TRBD2; V: TRBV15; CDR3: CATSRERGGRETQYF; DNA: TGTGCCACCAGCAGAGAACGCGGGGGTAGGGAGACCCAGTACTTC
J: TRBJ2-1; size: few; D: .; V: TRBV2; CDR3: CASSEFGYNEQFF; DNA: TGTGCCAGCAGTGAATTTGGCTACAATGAGCAGTTCTTC
J: TRBJ2-3; size: few; D: TRBD2; V: TRBV7-9; CDR3: CASSTQLAGGYEDTQYF; DNA: TGTGCCAGCAGCACCCAACTAGCGGGAGGGTATGAAGATACGCAGTATTTT
J: TRBJ1-4; size: .; D: TRBD1; V: TRBV9; CDR3: CASTGQGDDEKLFF; DNA: TGTGCCAGCACCGGACAGGGGGATGATGAAAAACTGTTTTTT
J: TRBJ1-1; size: .; D: .; V: TRBV7-8; CDR3: CASSPRQTNTEAFF; DNA: TGTGCCAGCTCGCCGCGGCAGACGAACACTGAAGCTTTCTTT
J: TRBJ2-6; size: .; D: .; V: TRBV12-3/TRBV12-4; CDR3: CASSFGVSSGANVLTF; DNA: TGTGCCAGCAGTTTCGGCGTCTCCTCTGGGGCCAACGTCCTGACTTTC
J: TRBJ2-1; size: .; D: TRBD2; V: TRBV4-3; CDR3: CASSPTSGPYNEQFF; DNA: TGCGCCAGCAGCCCAACTAGCGGTCCCTACAATGAGCAGTTCTTC
J: TRBJ1-1; size: .; D: .; V: TRBV7-9; CDR3: CASSPRPDSLNTEAFF; DNA: TGTGCCAGCAGCCCCCGCCCGGACAGCTTGAACACTGAAGCTTTCTTT
J: TRBJ1-3; size: .; D: .; V: TRBV15; CDR3: CATSTDRSIGNTIYF; DNA: TGTGCCACCAGCACCGACAGATCTATTGGAAACACCATATATTTT
J: TRBJ2-5; size: few; D: .; V: TRBV6-2/TRBV6-3; CDR3: CASSSGIQETQYF; DNA: TGTGCCAGCAGTTCCGGGATTCAAGAGACCCAGTACTTC
J: TRBJ2-3; size: .; D: TRBD1; V: TRBV7-3; CDR3: CASSSTGGLTDTQYF; DNA: TGTGCCAGCAGCTCAACAGGGGGCTTAACAGATACGCAGTATTTT
J: TRBJ2-5; size: .; D: TRBD1; V: TRBV20-1; CDR3: CSASLGQGEETQYF; DNA: TGCAGTGCTAGCCTGGGACAGGGGGAAGAGACCCAGTACTTC
J: TRBJ2-3; size: few; D: TRBD2; V: TRBV6-7; CDR3: CASSYTDGGAADTQYF; DNA: TGTGCCAGCAGTTACACTGACGGGGGGGCGGCAGATACGCAGTATTTT
J: TRBJ1-2; size: few; D: .; V: TRBV10-2; CDR3: CASSEVGGNYGYTF; DNA: TGCGCCAGCAGTGAGGTGGGAGGAAACTATGGCTACACCTTC
J: TRBJ2-3; size: many; D: .; V: TRBV7-3; CDR3: CASSYRHGTDTQYF; DNA: TGTGCCAGCAGCTACCGACACGGCACAGATACGCAGTATTTT
J: TRBJ2-4; size: few; D: .; V: TRBV20-1; CDR3: CSAKGGGYIQYF; DNA: TGCAGTGCTAAGGGTGGAGGATACATTCAGTACTTC
J: TRBJ1-1; size: .; D: .; V: TRBV27; CDR3: CASMGRQMNTEAFF; DNA: TGTGCCAGCATGGGGCGGCAGATGAACACTGAAGCTTTCTTT
J: TRBJ2-2; size: .; D: .; V: TRBV7-8; CDR3: CASSLVGRQTGELFF; DNA: TGTGCCAGCAGCTTAGTTGGTAGACAAACCGGGGAGCTGTTTTTT
J: TRBJ2-3; size: .; D: .; V: TRBV6-2/TRBV6-3; CDR3: CASMIPPDTQYF; DNA: TGTGCCAGCATGATCCCCCCGGATACGCAGTATTTT
J: TRBJ2-1; size: .; D: TRBD1; V: TRBV7-9; CDR3: CASSSFTGTGGYNEQFF; DNA: TGTGCCAGCAGCTCATTTACCGGGACAGGGGGATACAATGAGCAGTTCTTC
J: TRBJ2-1; size: .; D: TRBD2; V: TRBV7-9; CDR3: CASSSSSGAPNEQFF; DNA: TGTGCCAGCAGCTCATCTAGCGGGGCCCCCAATGAGCAGTTCTTC
J: TRBJ2-7; size: .; D: TRBD1; V: TRBV4-3; CDR3: CASSQETGTGYEQYF; DNA: TGCGCCAGCAGCCAGGAAACCGGGACAGGCTACGAGCAGTACTTC
J: TRBJ1-6; size: few; D: .; V: TRBV2; CDR3: CASAEGLPLHF; DNA: TGTGCCAGCGCTGAAGGTTTACCCCTCCACTTT
J: TRBJ2-2; size: few; D: TRBD2; V: TRBV29-1; CDR3: CSVEPRGGEDGELFF; DNA: TGCAGCGTTGAGCCACGGGGGGGCGAAGACGGGGAGCTGTTTTTT